What follows describes a single T cell receptor (beta chain). Its matching antigen is unknown. The sample comes from a study of cytomegalovirus exposure and HLA in healthy donors. On the study more broadly: A prior analysis found about 110 million unique TCR beta sequences from 150 million to 200 million T cells.

CDR3 length equals 16 residues. The V gene end was trimmed by 6 bases and the J gene end by 1 base; junction bases not matched to a gene: 9. The germline V gene encodes CDR1 SGHNT and CDR2 YYREEE (reference sequence). General study results and limits: Listed as cytomegalovirus-associated were 170 or so TCR beta chains. Analyses of presence and absence presupposed an approximately uniform sequencing depth across donors. A reported reduction in N-insertions relative to the approximately 690-donor mean was seen in an Asian-associated ancestry cluster in a later analysis.

The PCR made use of 60 Vbeta and 13 Jbeta primers. Libraries were prepared by immunoSEQ multiplex PCR; TCRdb keeps only in-frame clonotypes and omits some of them. The sample contains some 180,000 clones, about 80% of which appear only once. J is TRBJ2-2 and V is TRBV5-4; 7 bases map to TRBD2. Input material: PBMCs. The source of this sequence is a woman in her 30s in good health and CMV-seropositive. The CDR3 here is CASTPGGSLNTGELFF. The CDR3 DNA is TGTGCCAGCACTCCGGGGGGATCCTTGAACACCGGGGAGCTGTTTTTT.